This record concerns one T cell receptor beta chain sequence. Its antigen is as yet unknown. This sample was taken from a study of Ad26.COV2.S vaccination and SARS-CoV-2 variants. Points from the study as a whole: Vaccinated and placebo-treated recipients had similar non-spike TCR breadth.

CDR1 MNHEY and CDR2 SVGEGT come from the germline V gene. V was clipped by 0 bases and J by 6 bases; unmatched bases: 25. The length of the CDR3 is 21 residues. Sequencing was performed with immunoSEQ multiplex PCR; in TCRdb, only in-frame clones are kept and a portion is missing. The data contain hundreds of thousands of clones, around 90% of them singletons. Treatment described: around 19 received Ad26.COV2.S at low or high dose, single or two shots; five or six received placebo; per-sample allocation not given. Specimens were obtained on day 63 following the first vaccine or placebo injection. V is TRBV6-2 or TRBV6-3 and J is TRBJ1-1; TRBD1 aligns across 7 bases. The sequencing used peripheral blood, collected in a trial of Ad26.COV2.S vaccine versus placebo. The source of this sequence is a person between 18 and 59 years old who received the Ad26.COV2.S COVID-19 vaccine or a placebo. The CDR3: CASSYSPGQIRPGLGSSEAFF. The CDR3 bases are TGTGCCAGCAGTTACTCACCGGGACAGATCCGCCCGGGGCTTGGATCTTCTGAAGCTTTCTTT.